The 26 T cell receptor beta chains below all came from one sample that was sequenced in a study of blood T cell repertoires in COVID-19 (dated by TCRdb to 2018 to 2020). Library prep was done by the immunoSEQ multiplex PCR assay. The source is immuneACCESS, and TCRdb retained only in-frame sequences with V and J called. Part of the clones is not carried over; for the studies checked, unresolved V genes explain less than half of this, and the remainder is unexplained. The table for this sample lists 450,000 to 500,000 clones; 80% to 90% of them were counted only once. Jointly, the top ten make up approximately 2.9% of the sample. The sequenced material came from peripheral blood. These receptors were obtained from a human donor in a cohort sampled during active COVID-19.

V usage is TRBV6-2 or TRBV6-3 and J usage is TRBJ2-5; weak D call: TRBD1 (6 bases). The V end lost 5 bases, the J end lost 1 base, and 14 bases lay between the germline ends. Germline CDR1 MNHEY, CDR2 SVGEGT. CDR3 size: 15 residues. The CDR3 region has the DNA TGTGCCAGCAGTCAGCGGACAGTGTCCCAAGAGACCCAGTACTTC. Its protein product is CASSQRTVSQETQYF.

The V call is TRBV19, the J call TRBJ2-3; 8 bases are a match to TRBD2. The CDR3 is 13 residues long. Germline CDR1 and CDR2: LNHDA and SQIVND (reference sequence). Losses at the gene ends were 8 bases for V and 2 bases for J; bases not matched to a gene: 3. The CDR3 sequence: CASSSGHTDTQYF. Here the CDR3 DNA reads TGTGCCAGTTCTAGCGGGCACACAGATACGCAGTATTTT. Using reference TRBV19 and TRBJ2-3 for the parts outside the CDR3, the full variable domain is DGGITQSPKYLFRKEGQNVTLSCEQNLNHDAMYWYRQDPGQGLRLIYYSQIVNDFQKGDIAEGYSVSREKKESFPLTVTSAQKNPTAFYLCASSSGHTDTQYFGPGTRLTVL.

The gene calls are TRBV29-1 and TRBJ1-1, with D possibly TRBD1 on 6 matching bases. CDR1 and CDR2 from the germline V gene are SQVTM and ANQGSEA. The CDR3 extends over 13 amino acids. V was clipped by 6 bases and J by 4 bases, with 15 bases between them. DNA of the CDR3: TGCAGCGTCATGTCGGGGGGCGGCACTGAAGCTTTCTTT. Protein sequence: CSVMSGGGTEAFF.

In nucleotides, the CDR3 is TGTGCCAGCAGCTTGGCGGGGGGCCTGAACACCGGGGAGCTGTTTTTT. Amino acid sequence: CASSLAGGLNTGELFF. This sequence joins TRBV5-4 and TRBJ2-2; a weak D match, TRBD2 (7 bases). Trimming removed 0 bases at V and 1 base at J, with 10 bases between. The CDR3 extends over 16 amino acids. Germline loops: CDR1 SGHNT, CDR2 YYREEE (reference sequence).

The gene calls are TRBV30 and TRBJ1-4, with a possible D match to TRBD1 (5 bases). V was pared by 2 bases and J by 8 bases, with 15 bases between. Germline lookup yields CDR1 GTSNPN and CDR2 SVGIG (reference sequence). This CDR3 is built from 14 residues. CDR3 coding DNA: TGTGCCTGGAGTAGGAGGGGAGTTCCCGAAAAACTGTTTTTT. Translating it yields CAWSRRGVPEKLFF.

The chain has TRBV4-1 and TRBJ1-1; D is perhaps TRBD1 (6 bases). The V end lost 3 bases, the J end lost 3 bases, and 14 bases lay between the germline ends. Germline CDR1 reads MGHRA; CDR2 reads YSYEKL. This CDR3 is 15 amino acids long. The CDR3 loop is CASSQLDRWDTEAFF. In nucleotides, the CDR3 is TGCGCCAGCAGCCAGCTGGACAGATGGGACACTGAAGCTTTCTTT.

The chain couples TRBV2 to TRBJ2-5, with D perhaps matching TRBD1 (5 bases). The CDR3 runs to 15 residues. Germline CDR1 SNHLY, CDR2 FYNNEI. V was clipped by 1 base and J by 1 base, with 10 bases between them. CDR3 nucleotide sequence: TGTGCCAGCAGTGAAGGGGGCCAATTCCAAGAGACCCAGTACTTC. Amino acids: CASSEGGQFQETQYF. The full variable domain, in which reference TRBV2 and TRBJ2-5 provide the parts outside the CDR3, is EPEVTQTPSHQVTQMGQEVILRCVPISNHLYFYWYRQILGQKVEFLVSFYNNEISEKSEIFDDQFSVERPDGSNFTLKIRSTKLEDSAMYFCASSEGGQFQETQYFGPGTRLLVL.

Worth noting for this clone: This sample includes further DNA sequences coding for the same CDR3. The chain joins TRBV7-2 to TRBJ2-7; 10 bases map to TRBD2. The V gene's germline CDR1 is SGHTA and CDR2 FQGNSA. The CDR3 loop spans 14 amino acids. With V trimmed by 4 bases and J by 0 bases, 0 bases remained unmatched. The CDR3 protein is CASSWTSGSYEQYF. The DNA for the CDR3 is TGTGCCAGCAGCTGGACTAGCGGCTCCTACGAGCAGTACTTC.

The chain has TRBV21-1 and TRBJ1-1. TRBV21-1 is termed a pseudogene. There are 16 residues in the CDR3. The CDR3 protein is CASSQLERATNTEAFF. CDR3 DNA sequence: TGTGCCAGCAGCCAACTAGAGAGGGCCACGAACACTGAAGCTTTCTTT.

The CDR3 nucleotides are TGTGCCAGTAGTATAGCTCCCGGTGAAAGTGTACCTTTCTTT. It yields the protein CASSIAPGESVPFF. The rearrangement links TRBV19 to TRBJ1-1; D is unresolved. Per germline, CDR1 LNHDA and CDR2 SQIVND (reference sequence). Trimming took off 1 base at V and 12 bases at J, with 18 bases between the two ends. The CDR3 is 14 amino acids.

This clone was observed once. The gene calls are TRBV6-1 and TRBJ2-1; no clear D. V gave up 5 bases and J gave up 9 bases, with 14 bases separating them. This CDR3 is built from 13 residues. Germline CDR1 reads MNHNS; CDR2 reads SASEGT. The CDR3 here is CASSPLDIGEQFF. CDR3 nucleotides: TGTGCCAGCAGTCCCTTAGACATCGGTGAGCAGTTCTTC.

The chain joins TRBV12-3 or TRBV12-4 to TRBJ2-7, with 8 bases identical to TRBD1. The V segment lost 5 bases and the J segment 6 bases; nucleotides outside the gene matches: 3. This CDR3 is built from 12 residues. The CDR3 sequence is CASSMDRAEQYF. The CDR3 DNA sequence: TGTGCCAGCAGTATGGACAGGGCCGAGCAGTACTTC.

CDR3 sequence reads: CASSTAGGGSEQFF. In nucleotides, the CDR3 is TGCGCCAGCAGCACGGCGGGAGGGGGTAGTGAGCAGTTCTTC. The chain uses TRBV4-1 and TRBJ2-1; 9 nucleotides line up with TRBD2. This CDR3 is built from 14 residues. The germline V gene encodes CDR1 MGHRA and CDR2 YSYEKL. The junction had 8 bases not matched to a gene; V was cut back by 5 bases and J by 9 bases.

The table lists this clone with a few counts. The chain recombines TRBV7-9 with TRBJ2-1; 8 bases are shared with TRBD1. The CDR3 has 15 residues. The V segment lost 4 bases and the J segment 7 bases; nucleotides outside the gene matches: 9. Germline-derived CDR1 and CDR2 are SEHNR and FQNEAQ (reference sequence). CDR3 protein: CASSSDRGVSNEQFF. The CDR3 DNA reads TGTGCCAGCAGCTCCGACAGGGGAGTTTCGAATGAGCAGTTCTTC.

As concerns this clone: Germline is not matched at one junction end, which may reflect a read error. This chain joins TRBV28 and TRBJ1-2; no definite D call. The CDR3 is made up of 11 amino acids. CDR1 and CDR2 (germline): MDHEN, SYDVKM. The CDR3 sequence is CASSLWETTAF. The CDR3 region has the DNA TGTGCCAGCAGTTTATGGGAGACTACGGCCTTC.

J is TRBJ2-1 and V is TRBV5-1; the D gene is possibly TRBD1 (5 bases). CDR3 length: 16 residues. Germline CDR1 and CDR2: SGHRS and YFSETQ. V was shortened by 1 base and J by 0 bases, with 11 bases between the two germline ends. CDR3 in DNA: TGCGCCAGCAGCTTGATCGTAGGGGTCTCCTACAATGAGCAGTTCTTC. Translation gives CASSLIVGVSYNEQFF.

This sequence joins TRBV30 and TRBJ1-5; 7 positions agree with TRBD1. The J segment lost 0 bases and the V segment lost 3 bases, leaving 11 bases of the junction unmatched. The CDR3 consists of 17 residues. Per the germline V gene, CDR1 is GTSNPN and CDR2 is SVGIG (reference sequence). The CDR3 sequence is CAWRDRRALYSNQPQHF. In DNA, the CDR3 is TGTGCCTGGAGGGACAGGAGAGCCCTTTATAGCAATCAGCCCCAGCATTTT.

The chain uses TRBV6-6 and TRBJ2-2; 11 bases line up with TRBD1. Losses at the gene ends were 10 bases for V and 5 bases for J; bases not matched to a gene: 6. The CDR3 has 14 amino acids. Per the germline V gene, CDR1 is MNHNY and CDR2 is SVGAGI (reference sequence). CDR3 region: CATKGTGGTGELFF. As DNA, the CDR3 is TGTGCCACCAAAGGGACAGGGGGGACCGGGGAGCTGTTTTTT.

This clone was seen a single time. The chain couples TRBV28 to TRBJ2-2, with 8 bases fitting TRBD2. Germline values: CDR1 MDHEN, CDR2 SYDVKM. This CDR3 contains 14 residues. V lost 11 bases to trimming and J lost 6 bases; unmatched junction nucleotides: 11. The CDR3 loop reads CAAIRREGPGELFF. In nucleotides, the CDR3 is TGTGCCGCAATAAGACGGGAGGGCCCCGGGGAGCTGTTTTTT. The whole variable domain, remainder taken from reference TRBV28 and TRBJ2-2, is DVKVTQSSRYLVKRTGEKVFLECVQDMDHENMFWYRQDPGLGLRLIYFSYDVKMKEKGDIPEGYSVSREKKERFSLILESASTNQTSMYLCAAIRREGPGELFFGEGSRLTVL.

This chain connects TRBV5-5 to TRBJ1-2; 11 bases fit TRBD1. Germline loops: CDR1 SGHKS, CDR2 YYEKEE (reference sequence). The CDR3 covers 17 residues. V trimming: 4 bases; J trimming: 6 bases; junction bases outside the gene matches: 14. CDR3: CASSPEDRGPSIDGYTF. CDR3 coding DNA: TGTGCCAGCAGCCCTGAGGACAGGGGGCCCTCTATAGATGGCTACACCTTC.

V gene TRBV14 combines with J gene TRBJ2-1; no definite D call. V dropped 2 bases and J dropped 5 bases, with 7 bases sitting between them. This CDR3 is built from 13 residues. Germline V gene sequence: CDR1 SGHDN, CDR2 FVKESK. CDR3 DNA sequence: TGTGCCAGCAGCCAATTCAGAAACAATGAGCAGTTCTTC. Protein product: CASSQFRNNEQFF.

This sequence joins TRBV21-1 and TRBJ1-4. TRBV21-1 is termed a pseudogene. This CDR3 contains 19 residues. The CDR3 is CASSLIWPRDLMLGEKLFF. DNA for the CDR3: TGTGCCAGCAGCCTAATCTGGCCTAGGGACTTAATGTTAGGCGAAAAACTGTTTTTT.

V usage is TRBV5-1 and J usage is TRBJ2-1; 8 bases are a match to TRBD2. The V and J ends lost 0 bases and 8 bases, in that order; junction bases with no gene match: 7. This CDR3 region has 15 residues. In germline, CDR1 is SGHRS, CDR2 YFSETQ. CDR3 nucleotides: TGCGCCAGCAGCTTGGAGGGTAGCGGGAACGATGAGCAGTTCTTC. This gives the protein CASSLEGSGNDEQFF.

The rearrangement joins TRBV11-2 to TRBJ2-7, with 11 bases identical to TRBD1. Per germline, CDR1 SGHAT and CDR2 FQNNGV. J gave up 3 bases and V 4 bases, and 2 bases lay outside the gene matches. The CDR3 sequence is 14 residues long. The CDR3 loop reads CASSSGTGGYEQYF. The CDR3 coding sequence is TGTGCCAGCAGCTCCGGGACAGGGGGCTACGAGCAGTACTTC.

The chain employs TRBV6-6 and TRBJ2-1; maybe TRBD2 (6 bases). The CDR3 runs to 14 residues. Trimming pared 8 bases from V and 2 bases from J, leaving 13 bases between. Germline V lookup: CDR1 MNHNY, CDR2 SVGAGI (reference sequence). The CDR3 DNA reads TGTGCCAGCGACCGGGGGAGCCCCTACAATGAGCAGTTCTTC. Protein sequence: CASDRGSPYNEQFF.

The V gene is TRBV11-2, the J gene TRBJ2-5; 10 nucleotides match TRBD2. This CDR3 is built from 16 residues. The germline CDR1 and CDR2 sequences are SGHAT and FQNNGV. The J segment lost 1 base and the V segment lost 3 bases, leaving 5 bases of the junction unmatched. The CDR3 spells CASSFLRTSGQETQYF. CDR3 nucleotides: TGTGCCAGCAGCTTTCTCAGGACTAGCGGCCAAGAGACCCAGTACTTC.